This T cell receptor (beta chain) was found in a study of blood T cells in healthy people across ages. The second PCR ran roughly 7 to 12 cycles with a sample-barcoded 5' primer and J-beta primers. From the 5' RACE reads, TCRdb called clonotypes with MiXCR, one entry per CDR3 protein. The repertoire holds approximately 800,000 distinct CDR3 sequences, with about 25% as singletons. Trimming cost V 3 bases and J 5 bases; bases outside gene matches: 12. Germline V gene lookup returns CDR1 MNHEY and CDR2 SVGEGT. The CDR3 is made up of 16 amino acids. This sample also appeared in a second study, on T cells of mothers and their children.

The chain is built from TRBV6-2 or TRBV6-3 and TRBJ2-5, with TRBD2 identical over 7 bases. The receptor was isolated from a boy aged 5-17 years in good health. Sequenced material: blood. CDR3 region: CASSYHLLATSETQYF. Here the CDR3 DNA reads TGTGCCAGCAGTTATCACCTACTAGCGACAAGCGAGACCCAGTACTTC.